This TCR beta chain derives from a study of beta chain features in type 1 diabetes. Findings and caveats of the study: The study found moderately but significantly shorter TCRB CDR3s in all four CD4+ subsets of Type 1 diabetes patients.

Germline V gives CDR1 SGHDN, CDR2 FVKESK. CDR3 length equals 12 residues. Trimming stripped 6 bases from V and 0 bases from J, with 4 bases between. Isolated RNA was reverse transcribed in full, so expressed TCRB transcripts were sequenced. The table came from immunoSEQ multiplex PCR; TCRdb's copy has only in-frame clones and leaves some out. The data contain a few hundred thousand clones, approximately 11% of them singletons. This clone has more than one count but fewer than ten. The antigen is undetermined. This chain uses TRBV14 with TRBJ2-3, with no clear D. This clonotype originated in a man aged 25-45 years with type 1 diabetes. Sequenced: naive CD4+ T cells from blood. DNA of the CDR3: TGTGCCAGCAGTTATAGCACAGATACGCAGTATTTT. It encodes CASSYSTDTQYF. The full variable domain, in which reference TRBV14 and TRBJ2-3 provide the parts outside the CDR3, is EAGVTQFPSHSVIEKGQTVTLRCDPISGHDNLYWYRRVMGKEIKFLLHFVKESKQDESGMPNNRFLAERTGGTYSTLKVQPAELEDSGVYFCASSYSTDTQYFGPGTRLTVL.